This TCR beta chain was documented in a study of blood T cell repertoires in COVID-19 (dated by TCRdb to about 2020). Context from the whole study: Samples from collaborators originated in the United States, Italy and Spain and spanned both the acute and convalescent phases of COVID-19. The prospective study material was composed of cDNA or gDNA derived from T cells, B-cell-depleted T cells, or PBMCs. Deeply sampled blood TCRbeta repertoires from subjects exposed to, actively infected with, or recovered from COVID-19 were included in the dataset. The repertoires were released in a freely available public database meant as a resource for research on the immune response to SARS-CoV-2. The samples were drawn from two sources: the first 160 participants of the ongoing ImmuneRACE study, and 1,000 to 1,500 subjects contributed by 6 global collaborators. A de-identified subject ID, COVID-19 status, age in years and sex were almost always included in the sample metadata. Where available, HLA class I and class II types were taken from metadata supplied by the sample provider and were not determined by assay-based typing.

Paper-wide results and their limitations: The amount of clinical and demographic metadata varied by source and participant and was provided uncurated.

Looking up the germline V gene yields CDR1 SGHRS and CDR2 YFSETQ. CDR3 length: 18 amino acids, cysteine to phenylalanine. Only the CDR3 DNA stays, 54 bases, in frame from base 1. V loses 0 bases, J loses 8 bases, and the germline ends lie 23 bases apart. The immunoSEQ Assay, a bias-controlled multiplex PCR, was used to amplify TCRbeta CDR3 regions from genomic DNA. The original methods were these. Within the assay, amplification of reference gene primers was used to estimate how many nucleated cells each sample contained. Sequence reads were collapsed and filtered to measure the absolute abundance of every unique TCRbeta CDR3 rearrangement. Productive Simpson clonality was computed per sample as the square root of Simpson's diversity index over productive rearrangements. The immuneACCESS repertoire file appears here via TCRdb, limited to in-frame rearrangements. These files lack a portion of the clones; in checked studies, under half of the deficit traces to unresolved V genes, and the cause of the others is not known. V and J calls and clone size are copied from that table; D and trimming were computed from the DNA. Present in this sample are under 300,000 clones, roughly 80% of which were seen just once. The biggest ten clones account for 4% to 6% of the sample.

With respect to this clone: No antigen is known for it. Base qualities are not provided; no much larger clone lies one nucleotide away.

The collaborating institutions used their own protocols to collect whole blood in K2EDTA tubes. For TCRbeta analysis, collaborator samples were shipped as frozen whole blood, as isolated PBMCs, or as DNA extracted from either sample type. The chain links TRBV5-1 with TRBJ1-4; the D region possibly corresponds to TRBD1 (6 bases align). The clonotype was recovered from a woman aged 80 or over with active or convalescent COVID-19. Sequencing was done on a sample of peripheral blood. The DNA reads as follows: TGCGCCAGCAGCTTGGGCTGGGGGGGCGATCCAGGGACCGAAAAACTGTTTTTT. Its product reads: CASSLGWGGDPGTEKLFF.